This TCR beta chain was sequenced for a study of blood T cell repertoires in COVID-19. Study-wide background: Acute and convalescent COVID-19 samples came from the United States, Italy and Spain.

Repertoires were generated with immunoSEQ multiplex PCR, while TCRdb's copy carries only in-frame clones and drops some. The data contain about 140,000 clones, about 86% of them singletons. To note about this clone: One end of the junction does not line up with germline, which may come from a read error.

This CDR3 comprises 16 residues. Germline CDR1 SGHAT, CDR2 FQNNGV. Material: peripheral blood. This sequence joins TRBV11-2 and TRBJ2-2; weak D call: TRBD2 (6 bases). The clonotype originates from a woman between 55 and 75 years old with acute or convalescent COVID-19. This chain's CDR3 is CASTLPGVGNTGELFF. The CDR3 DNA reads TGTGCCAGCACCTTACCGGGAGTGGGGAACACCGGGGAGCTGTTTTTT.